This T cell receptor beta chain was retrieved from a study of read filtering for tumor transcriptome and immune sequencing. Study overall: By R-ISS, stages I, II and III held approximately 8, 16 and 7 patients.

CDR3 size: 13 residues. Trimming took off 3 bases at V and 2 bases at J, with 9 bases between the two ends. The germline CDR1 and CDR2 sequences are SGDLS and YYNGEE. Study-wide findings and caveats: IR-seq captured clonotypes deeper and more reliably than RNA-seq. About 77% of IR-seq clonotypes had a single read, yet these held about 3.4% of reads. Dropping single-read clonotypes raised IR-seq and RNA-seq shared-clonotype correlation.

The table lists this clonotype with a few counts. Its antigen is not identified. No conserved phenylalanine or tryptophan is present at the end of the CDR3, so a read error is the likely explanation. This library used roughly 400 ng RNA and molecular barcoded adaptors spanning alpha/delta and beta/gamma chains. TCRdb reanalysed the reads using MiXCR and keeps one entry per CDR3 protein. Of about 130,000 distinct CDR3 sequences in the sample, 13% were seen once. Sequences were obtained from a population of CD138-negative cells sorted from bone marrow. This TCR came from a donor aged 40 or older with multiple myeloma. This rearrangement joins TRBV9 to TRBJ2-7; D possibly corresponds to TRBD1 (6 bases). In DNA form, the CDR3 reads TGTGCCAGCAGCGGCAGGGGTACCTACGAGCAGTACCTC. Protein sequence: CASSGRGTYEQYL.